The 9 T cell receptor beta chains below were found in one sample sequenced in a study of read filtering for tumor transcriptome and immune sequencing. Molecular barcoded adaptors covering alpha/delta and beta/gamma chains were used on about 390 ng RNA. TCRdb redid the calling of the reads with MiXCR, one entry per CDR3 protein. The data hold about 130,000 distinct CDR3 sequences, with around 13% observed a single time. The sample consisted of a population of CD138-negative cells sorted from bone marrow. Receptors were obtained from a donor aged 40 or over with multiple myeloma.

This clonotype appeared many times. The chain links TRBV7-2 to TRBJ2-1; 12 bases agree with TRBD2. Germline loops: CDR1 SGHTA, CDR2 FQGNSA. Germline trimming cut 5 bases from V and 7 bases from J; bases unmatched to any gene: 6. The CDR3 spans 15 residues. The CDR3 here is CASSQTSGSQNEQFF. CDR3 in DNA: TGTGCCAGCAGCCAGACTAGCGGGAGTCAAAATGAGCAGTTCTTC.

This clonotype was seen many times. This CDR3 is CASSSDRNSNQPQHF. The CDR3 region has the DNA TGTGCCAGCAGTAGCGACAGAAATAGCAATCAGCCCCAGCATTTT. The rearrangement links TRBV6-2 or TRBV6-3 to TRBJ1-5, with D possibly being TRBD1 (5 bases). The CDR3 loop spans 15 amino acids. V lost 5 bases and J 0 bases, leaving 11 bases between the germline ends. CDR1 is MNHEY and CDR2 is SVGEGT in the germline V gene.

A remark on this clonotype: This may stem from a read error, because a much larger clone lies one nucleotide away. The DNA for the CDR3 is TGCGCCAGCACCTTGAGTCACAGGGAGGAGACCCAGTGCTTC. Translated, it gives CASTLSHREETQCF. The gene calls are TRBV5-1 and TRBJ2-5; D possibly matches TRBD1 or TRBD2 (6 bases each). This CDR3 contains 14 residues. Germline V gene data show CDR1 as SGHRS and CDR2 as YFSETQ.

This clonotype came up many times. V and J are TRBV5-1 and TRBJ2-5; D is uncertain. V gave up 0 bases and J gave up 1 base, with 10 bases separating them. CDR1 is SGHRS, CDR2 YFSETQ, per germline. The CDR3 runs to 15 residues. The CDR3 is CASSLVSGRQETQYF. CDR3 in DNA: TGCGCCAGCAGCTTGGTCTCCGGTCGCCAAGAGACCCAGTACTTC.

Ten or more counts support this clonotype. Mismatch with germline at one junction end may stem from a read error. The chain uses TRBV28 and TRBJ2-1, with D tentatively TRBD2 (5 bases). CDR3 length equals 17 residues. CDR1 and CDR2 (germline): MDHEN, SYDVKM. In DNA form, the CDR3 reads TGCGCCAGCAGTCCACGAGGTAGCGCAAGCTCCTACAATGAGCAGTTCTTC. This translates into CASSPRGSASSYNEQFF.

There are many counts of this clonotype. The chain carries TRBV7-9 and TRBJ2-2; D is unresolved. Trimming took 1 base from V and 4 from J, leaving 7 bases between them. This CDR3 contains 14 residues. Per germline, CDR1 SEHNR and CDR2 FQNEAQ (reference sequence). As DNA, the CDR3 is TGTGCCAGCAGCTTAGGTGTCGGCACCGGGGAGCTGTTTTTT. This codes for CASSLGVGTGELFF. The full variable domain, its missing parts supplied by reference TRBV7-9 and TRBJ2-2, is DTGVSQNPRHKITKRGQNVTFRCDPISEHNRLYWYRQTLGQGPEFLTYFQNEAQLEKSRLLSDRFSAERPKGSFSTLEIQRTEQGDSAMYLCASSLGVGTGELFFGEGSRLTVL.

This clonotype was seen repeatedly, ten times or more. The chain uses TRBV5-1 and TRBJ2-3; 9 bases match TRBD2. CDR1 and CDR2 (germline): SGHRS, YFSETQ. The CDR3 is 17 amino acids. V was clipped by 3 bases and J by 2 bases; unmatched bases: 10. The CDR3 here is CASSSGTSLDTTDTQYF. As DNA, the CDR3 is TGCGCCAGCAGCTCCGGGACTAGCCTAGATACCACAGATACGCAGTATTTT.

The rearrangement uses TRBV28 and TRBJ1-2; possibly TRBD1 for D (6 bases). CDR3 length: 14 residues. The V gene lost 5 bases and the J gene lost 6 bases, with 16 bases spanning the gap. Germline lookup yields CDR1 MDHEN and CDR2 SYDVKM. DNA for the CDR3: TGTGCCAGCAGTCCCGGGACACCTGACCATGGCTACACCTTC. This encodes CASSPGTPDHGYTF.

The V call is TRBV5-1, the J call TRBJ2-2, with a possible D match to TRBD1 (5 bases). The germline CDR1 and CDR2 sequences are SGHRS and YFSETQ. CDR3 length: 14 amino acids. V lost 4 bases and J 1 base, leaving 8 bases between the germline ends. The CDR3 sequence is CASSQTVNTGELFF. CDR3 nucleotide sequence: TGCGCCAGCAGCCAGACAGTGAACACCGGGGAGCTGTTTTTT.